This T cell receptor beta chain was captured by sequencing in a study of T cells after yellow fever vaccination. Many counts were recorded for this clonotype. Its antigen is not identified. One entry per CDR3 protein, called by TCRdb with MiXCR from the 5' RACE reads. The sample has 150,000 or so distinct CDR3 sequences, around 9.7% seen once; the top ten hold around 40%. General observations from the study: Clones that expanded after primary vaccination mostly reappeared after the booster (approximately 96% CD4, roughly 90% CD8).

Between the trimmed V and J ends, which lost 5 bases and 3 bases, there was a span of 14 bases. Looked up from germline, CDR1 is MNHEY and CDR2 is SMNVEV (reference sequence). The CDR3 has 14 amino acids. This sequence originates from a man between 18 and 29 years old who received the YFV17D yellow fever vaccine. The genes are TRBV27 and TRBJ2-7; weak D call: TRBD2 (6 bases). This specimen was CD8+ T cells sorted from PBMCs, taken 45 days after the yellow fever booster vaccination. CDR3 DNA sequence: TGTGCCAGCAGTAACCTGGGGGGTCTCTACGAGCAGTACGTC. It codes for CASSNLGGLYEQYV.